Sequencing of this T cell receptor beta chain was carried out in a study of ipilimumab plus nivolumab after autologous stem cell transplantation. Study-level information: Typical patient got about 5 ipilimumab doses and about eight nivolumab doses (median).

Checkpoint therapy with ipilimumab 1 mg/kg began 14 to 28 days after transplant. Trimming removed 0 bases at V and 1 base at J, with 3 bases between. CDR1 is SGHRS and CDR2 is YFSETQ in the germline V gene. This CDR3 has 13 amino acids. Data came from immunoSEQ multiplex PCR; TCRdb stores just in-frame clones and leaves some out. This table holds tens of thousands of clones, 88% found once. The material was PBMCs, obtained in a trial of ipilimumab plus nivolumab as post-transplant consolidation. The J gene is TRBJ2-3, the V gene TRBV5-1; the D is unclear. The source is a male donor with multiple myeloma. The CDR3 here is CASSLDGTDTQYF. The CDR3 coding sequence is TGCGCCAGCAGCTTGGACGGCACAGATACGCAGTATTTT.